The sequence of this T cell receptor beta chain was determined in a study of shared clonotypes between healthy human individuals. Sequencing was performed with immunoSEQ multiplex PCR; in TCRdb, only in-frame clones are kept and a portion is missing. The repertoire includes about 770,000 clones, 72% of them detected once, and under 2% sits in the top ten. CDR3 length equals 15 residues. V was clipped by 3 bases and J by 3 bases, with 11 bases between them. In germline, CDR1 is MNHNS, CDR2 SASEGT. The sample taken for sequencing was memory CD4+ T cells sorted from blood. Subset defined: CD45RA-negative fraction. The sequence came from a woman aged 25 to 39 in good health. The chain couples TRBV6-1 to TRBJ2-2; possible D gene TRBD2, 6 bases. CDR3 amino acids: CASSDAQRDTGELFF. In nucleotides, the CDR3 is TGTGCCAGCAGTGATGCCCAGCGGGACACCGGGGAGCTGTTTTTT.